This TCR beta chain was retrieved from a study of cytomegalovirus exposure and HLA in healthy donors. There are 16 residues in the CDR3. Germline V lookup: CDR1 MDHEN, CDR2 SYDVKM. The J segment lost 8 bases and the V segment lost 6 bases, leaving 13 bases of the junction unmatched. The PCR was carried out with 60 Vbeta primers and 13 Jbeta primers. Profiling relied on immunoSEQ multiplex PCR, and the TCRdb table lists in-frame clones only, not all of them. The table records more than 150,000 clones, 70% to 90% of them present only once. Sequencing was performed on PBMCs. This receptor was taken from a woman under 30 in good health and CMV-seronegative. The J gene is TRBJ1-4, the V gene TRBV28; 9 bases map to TRBD1. CDR3 nucleotides: TGTGCCAGCAGCCTCCCGGGACAGGGCGTAGGAGAAAAACTGTTTTTT. This sequence encodes CASSLPGQGVGEKLFF.